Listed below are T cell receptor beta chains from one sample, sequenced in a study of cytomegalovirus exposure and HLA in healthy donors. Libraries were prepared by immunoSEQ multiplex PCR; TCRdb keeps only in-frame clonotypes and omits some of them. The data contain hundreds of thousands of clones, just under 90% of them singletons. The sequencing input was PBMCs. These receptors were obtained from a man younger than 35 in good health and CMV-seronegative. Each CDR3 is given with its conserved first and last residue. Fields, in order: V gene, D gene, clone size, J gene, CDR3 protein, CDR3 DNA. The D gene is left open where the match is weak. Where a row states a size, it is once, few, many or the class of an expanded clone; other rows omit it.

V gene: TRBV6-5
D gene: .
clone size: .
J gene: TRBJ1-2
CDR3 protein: CASSYSLAETYGYTF
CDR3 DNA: TGTGCCAGCAGTTACTCTTTAGCGGAAACATATGGCTACACCTTC

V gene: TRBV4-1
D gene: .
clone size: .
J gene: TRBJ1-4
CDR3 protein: CASSGADATNEKLFF
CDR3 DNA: TGCGCCAGCAGCGGGGCGGACGCAACTAATGAAAAACTGTTTTTT

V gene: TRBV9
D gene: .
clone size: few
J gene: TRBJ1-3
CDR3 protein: CASGSWGEPSGNTIYF
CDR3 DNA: TGTGCCAGCGGTAGCTGGGGAGAACCCTCTGGAAACACCATATATTTT

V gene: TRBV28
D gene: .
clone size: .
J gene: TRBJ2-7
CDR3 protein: CASSSRGGGHYEQYF
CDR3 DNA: TGTGCCAGCAGCTCAAGGGGCGGGGGACACTACGAGCAGTACTTC

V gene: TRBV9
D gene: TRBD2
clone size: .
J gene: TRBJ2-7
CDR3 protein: CASSVLAGAGEQYF
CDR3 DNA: TGTGCCAGCAGCGTTCTAGCGGGAGCTGGCGAGCAGTACTTC

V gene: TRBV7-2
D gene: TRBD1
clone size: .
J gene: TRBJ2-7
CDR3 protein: CASSTRQGPWEQYF
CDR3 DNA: TGTGCCAGCAGCACAAGACAGGGACCTTGGGAGCAGTACTTC

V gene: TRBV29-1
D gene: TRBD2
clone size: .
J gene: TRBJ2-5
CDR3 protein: CSVAPSGGRGEETQYF
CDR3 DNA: TGCAGCGTTGCGCCCAGCGGGGGGCGCGGGGAAGAGACCCAGTACTTC

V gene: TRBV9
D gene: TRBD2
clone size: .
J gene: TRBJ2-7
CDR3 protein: CASSVGSSGREREQYF
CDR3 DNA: TGTGCCAGCAGCGTAGGTTCTAGCGGGAGAGAGAGGGAGCAGTACTTC

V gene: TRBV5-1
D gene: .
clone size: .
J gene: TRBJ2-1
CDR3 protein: CASSLVSDEQFF
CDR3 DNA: TGCGCCAGCAGCTTGGTTTCGGATGAGCAGTTCTTC

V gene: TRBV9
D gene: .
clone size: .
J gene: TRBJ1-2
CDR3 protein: CASSVGGGINGYTF
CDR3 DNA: TGTGCCAGCAGCGTGGGGGGAGGTATAAATGGCTACACCTTC

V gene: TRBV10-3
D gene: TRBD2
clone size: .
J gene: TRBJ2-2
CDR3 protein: CAISPQREGSGELFF
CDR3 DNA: TGTGCCATCAGTCCGCAGCGGGAGGGTTCCGGGGAGCTGTTTTTT

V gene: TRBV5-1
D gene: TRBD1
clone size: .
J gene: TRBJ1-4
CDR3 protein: CASSFGTAATNEKLFF
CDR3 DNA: TGCGCCAGCAGCTTCGGGACAGCAGCAACTAATGAAAAACTGTTTTTT

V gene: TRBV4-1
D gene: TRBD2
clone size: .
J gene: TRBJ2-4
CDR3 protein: CASSPGTSWAQNIQYF
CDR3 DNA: TGCGCCAGCAGCCCCGGGACTAGTTGGGCCCAAAACATTCAGTACTTC

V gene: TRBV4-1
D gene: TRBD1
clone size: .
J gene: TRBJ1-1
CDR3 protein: CASGDREGVTEAFF
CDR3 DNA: TGCGCCAGCGGGGACAGGGAAGGGGTCACTGAAGCTTTCTTT

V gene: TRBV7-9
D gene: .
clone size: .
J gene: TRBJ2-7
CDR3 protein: CASSPRGVGGRSEQYF
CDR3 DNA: TGTGCCAGCAGCCCTCGTGGGGTCGGGGGGCGAAGCGAGCAGTACTTC

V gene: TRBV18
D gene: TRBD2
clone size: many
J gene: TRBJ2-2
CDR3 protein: CASSPAPAGAPTGELFF
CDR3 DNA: TGTGCCAGCTCACCCGCTCCAGCGGGGGCACCCACCGGGGAGCTGTTTTTT

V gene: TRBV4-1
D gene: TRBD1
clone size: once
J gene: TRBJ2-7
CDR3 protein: CASSQEGQGAYEQYF
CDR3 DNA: TGCGCCAGCAGCCAAGAAGGTCAGGGGGCTTACGAGCAGTACTTC

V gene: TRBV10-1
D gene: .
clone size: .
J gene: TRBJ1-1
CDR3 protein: CASSSGNTEAFF
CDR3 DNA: TGCGCCAGCAGCTCGGGGAACACTGAAGCTTTCTTT

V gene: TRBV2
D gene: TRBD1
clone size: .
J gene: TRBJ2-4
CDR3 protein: CATSWERDSGIQYF
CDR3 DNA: TGTGCCACTTCGTGGGAACGGGACAGCGGCATTCAGTACTTC

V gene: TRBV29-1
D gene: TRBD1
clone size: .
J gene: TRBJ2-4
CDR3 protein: CSVAGTGRNIQYF
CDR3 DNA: TGCAGCGTGGCCGGGACAGGGCGAAACATTCAGTACTTC

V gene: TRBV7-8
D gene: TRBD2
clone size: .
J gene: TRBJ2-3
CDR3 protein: CASSPRLAGGTDTQYF
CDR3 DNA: TGTGCCAGCAGCCCCCGACTAGCGGGGGGCACAGATACGCAGTATTTT

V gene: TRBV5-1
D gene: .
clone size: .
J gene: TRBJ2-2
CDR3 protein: CASSAGGAGNTGELFF
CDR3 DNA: TGCGCCAGCAGCGCTGGGGGGGCAGGCAACACCGGGGAGCTGTTTTTT

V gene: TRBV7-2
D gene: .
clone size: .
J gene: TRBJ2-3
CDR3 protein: CASSLGGGQSADTQYF
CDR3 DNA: TGTGCCAGCAGCTTGGGGGGGGGCCAATCCGCAGATACGCAGTATTTT

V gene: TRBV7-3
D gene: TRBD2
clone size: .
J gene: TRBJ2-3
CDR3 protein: CASSLIAGGLDTQYF
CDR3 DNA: TGTGCCAGCAGCTTAATTGCGGGAGGCCTGGATACGCAGTATTTT

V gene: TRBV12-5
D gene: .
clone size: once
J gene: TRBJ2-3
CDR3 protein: CASGAGFLGTDTQYF
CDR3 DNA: TGTGCTAGTGGTGCAGGGTTTTTGGGCACAGATACGCAGTATTTT

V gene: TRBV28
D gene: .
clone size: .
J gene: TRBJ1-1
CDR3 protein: CASTTNVNTEAFF
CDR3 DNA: TGTGCCAGCACGACAAACGTGAACACTGAAGCTTTCTTT

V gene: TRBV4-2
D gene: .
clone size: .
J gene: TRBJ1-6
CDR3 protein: CASSQEARSSYNSPLHF
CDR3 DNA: TGTGCCAGCAGCCAAGAGGCCCGGAGCTCCTATAATTCACCCCTCCACTTT

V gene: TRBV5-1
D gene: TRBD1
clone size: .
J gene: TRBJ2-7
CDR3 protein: CASSSSGTGGDEQYF
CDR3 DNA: TGCGCCAGCAGCTCATCCGGGACAGGGGGCGACGAGCAGTACTTC

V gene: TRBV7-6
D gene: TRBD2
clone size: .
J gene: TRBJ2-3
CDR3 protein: CASSQDSGDTTDTQYF
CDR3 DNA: TGTGCCAGCAGCCAGGATAGCGGGGATACCACAGATACGCAGTATTTT

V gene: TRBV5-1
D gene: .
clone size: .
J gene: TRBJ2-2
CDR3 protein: CASSFPGTGELFF
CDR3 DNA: TGCGCCAGCAGCTTCCCGGGCACCGGGGAGCTGTTTTTT

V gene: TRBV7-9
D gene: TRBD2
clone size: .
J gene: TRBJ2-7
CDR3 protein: CASSSTRTSGTTYEQYF
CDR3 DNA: TGTGCCAGCAGCTCGACTAGGACTAGCGGGACCACCTACGAGCAGTACTTC

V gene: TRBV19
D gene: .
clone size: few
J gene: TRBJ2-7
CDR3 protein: CASSIDGQGTYEQYF
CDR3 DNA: TGTGCCAGTAGTATAGATGGCCAGGGAACCTACGAGCAGTACTTC

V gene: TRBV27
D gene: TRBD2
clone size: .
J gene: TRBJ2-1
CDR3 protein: CASRLASNEQFF
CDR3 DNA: TGTGCCAGTCGACTAGCGAGTAATGAGCAGTTCTTC

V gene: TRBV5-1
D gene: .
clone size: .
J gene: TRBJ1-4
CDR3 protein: CASSIGGLGEKLFF
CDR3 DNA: TGCGCCAGCAGCATAGGGGGATTGGGGGAAAAACTGTTTTTT

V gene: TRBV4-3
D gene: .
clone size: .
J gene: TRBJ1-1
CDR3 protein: CASSQDLSAGEKSFF
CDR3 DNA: TGCGCCAGCAGCCAAGATCTTTCGGCAGGGGAGAAATCTTTCTTT

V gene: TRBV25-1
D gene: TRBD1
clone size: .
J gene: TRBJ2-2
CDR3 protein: CASSDRDRGNTGELFF
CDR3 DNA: TGTGCCAGCAGTGACCGGGACAGGGGGAACACCGGGGAGCTGTTTTTT

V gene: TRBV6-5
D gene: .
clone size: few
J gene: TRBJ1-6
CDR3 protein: CASSLGSPGRSPLHF
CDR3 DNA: TGTGCCAGCAGTCTCGGGTCCCCCGGGAGGTCACCCCTCCACTTT

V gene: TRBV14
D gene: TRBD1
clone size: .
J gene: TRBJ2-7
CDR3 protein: CASSPRDRSYEQYF
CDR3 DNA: TGTGCCAGCAGCCCCCGGGACAGATCCTACGAGCAGTACTTC

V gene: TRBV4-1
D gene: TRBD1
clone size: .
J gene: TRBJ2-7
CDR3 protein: CASSQPGQGGGSSYEQYF
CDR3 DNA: TGCGCCAGCAGCCAACCTGGACAGGGGGGAGGATCGTCCTACGAGCAGTACTTC

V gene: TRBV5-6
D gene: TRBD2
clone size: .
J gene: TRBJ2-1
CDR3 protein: CASSPLAGVSSYNEQFF
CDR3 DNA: TGTGCCAGCAGTCCTCTAGCGGGGGTTAGCTCCTACAATGAGCAGTTCTTC

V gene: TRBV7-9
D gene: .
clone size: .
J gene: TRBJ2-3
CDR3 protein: CASSLLTDTQYF
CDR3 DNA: TGTGCCAGCAGCCTTCTCACAGATACGCAGTATTTT

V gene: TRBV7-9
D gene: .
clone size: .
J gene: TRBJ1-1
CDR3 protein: CASSLGARVKVNTEAFF
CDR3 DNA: TGTGCCAGCAGCTTAGGAGCCAGGGTGAAGGTGAACACTGAAGCTTTCTTT

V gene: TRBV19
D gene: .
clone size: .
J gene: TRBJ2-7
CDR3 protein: CASSINIGNEQYF
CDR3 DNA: TGTGCCAGTAGTATTAATATCGGGAACGAGCAGTACTTC

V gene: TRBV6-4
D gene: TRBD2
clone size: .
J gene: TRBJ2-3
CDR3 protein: CASSAALAGATQYF
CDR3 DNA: TGTGCCAGCAGTGCGGCACTAGCGGGAGCTACGCAGTATTTT

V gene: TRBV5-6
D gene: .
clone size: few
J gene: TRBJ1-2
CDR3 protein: CASSDWTANYGYTF
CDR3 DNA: TGTGCCAGCAGCGATTGGACAGCCAACTATGGCTACACCTTC

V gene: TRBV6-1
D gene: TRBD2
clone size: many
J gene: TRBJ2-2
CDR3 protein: CASRDSGGESGELFF
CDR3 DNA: TGTGCCAGCAGAGATAGCGGGGGAGAGTCCGGGGAGCTGTTTTTT

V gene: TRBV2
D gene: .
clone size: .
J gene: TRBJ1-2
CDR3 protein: CASSVAEEGGYTF
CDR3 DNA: TGTGCCAGCAGTGTAGCCGAGGAGGGTGGCTACACCTTC